This is a list of T cell receptor beta chains from one sample in a study of T cell changes during pregnancy in multiple sclerosis. Measured with immunoSEQ multiplex PCR; TCRdb has only the in-frame clones, and not every one. The repertoire holds tens of thousands of clones, around 88% seen once, with about 3.3% in the top ten. Here the sequenced sample was CD4+ T cells from peripheral blood mononuclear cells, taken in the first trimester of pregnancy. The source is a female donor in good health, enrolled as a control in a pregnancy study. The CDR3 runs from the conserved cysteine through the conserved F or W. Fields, in order: D gene, clone size, V gene, J gene, CDR3 protein, CDR3 DNA. A D gene is named only where the DNA matches it firmly. The size entry is marked missing in some rows and otherwise reads once, few, many or a size class.

D: TRBD2
size: -
V: TRBV5-8
J: TRBJ2-7
CDR3: CASSLVRLAGGEQYF
DNA: TGTGCCAGCAGCTTAGTTCGACTAGCGGGGGGCGAGCAGTACTTC

D: -
size: -
V: TRBV7-9
J: TRBJ1-4
CDR3: CASSGPDRLNEKLFF
DNA: TGTGCCAGCAGCGGACCCGACAGACTCAATGAAAAACTGTTTTTT

D: TRBD1
size: few
V: TRBV27
J: TRBJ1-6
CDR3: CASSLHGQGSSPLHF
DNA: TGTGCCAGCAGTTTACATGGACAGGGATCCTCACCCCTCCACTTT

D: -
size: -
V: TRBV5-5
J: TRBJ1-1
CDR3: CASSLSIANTEAFF
DNA: TGTGCCAGCAGCTTGTCCATAGCGAACACTGAAGCTTTCTTT

D: TRBD2
size: -
V: TRBV7-7
J: TRBJ2-7
CDR3: CASSLGEGSSYEQYF
DNA: TGTGCTAGCAGCTTAGGGGAGGGTTCCTCCTACGAGCAGTACTTC

D: TRBD2
size: -
V: TRBV5-1
J: TRBJ2-1
CDR3: CASSSTSGGYNEQFF
DNA: TGCGCCAGCAGCTCGACTAGCGGGGGATACAATGAGCAGTTCTTC

D: -
size: -
V: TRBV4-1
J: TRBJ2-4
CDR3: CASSRAGLTLAKNIQYF
DNA: TGCGCCAGCAGCCGAGCGGGCCTTACTCTAGCCAAAAACATTCAGTACTTC

D: -
size: -
V: TRBV12-2
J: TRBJ2-5
CDR3: CASRLRTSGRPFQETQYF
DNA: TGTGCAAGTCGCTTAAGGACTAGCGGGAGGCCCTTTCAAGAGACCCAGTACTTC

D: TRBD1
size: -
V: TRBV5-1
J: TRBJ1-2
CDR3: CASSTPGQARSYTF
DNA: TGCGCCAGCAGCACCCCGGGACAGGCACGGAGCTACACCTTC

D: -
size: -
V: TRBV21-1
J: TRBJ2-2
CDR3: CASSKGPLTGTVEYTGELFF
DNA: TGTGCCAGCAGCAAAGGACCGTTGACCGGGACAGTCGAATACACCGGGGAGCTGTTTTTT

D: -
size: -
V: TRBV2
J: TRBJ2-7
CDR3: CASSLISYEQYF
DNA: TGTGCCAGCAGTTTAATCAGCTACGAGCAGTACTTC

D: -
size: -
V: TRBV7-9
J: TRBJ2-7
CDR3: CALRAQSYEQYF
DNA: TGTGCCCTGAGGGCGCAGTCCTACGAGCAGTACTTC

D: -
size: -
V: TRBV5-5
J: TRBJ1-1
CDR3: CASSLSGEAEAFF
DNA: TGTGCCAGCAGCTTGTCAGGGGAAGCTGAAGCTTTCTTT

D: -
size: -
V: TRBV4-2
J: TRBJ1-5
CDR3: CASSRIQGRDQPQHF
DNA: TGTGCCAGCAGCCGGATACAGGGTCGGGATCAGCCCCAGCATTTT

D: TRBD1
size: -
V: TRBV7-8
J: TRBJ2-7
CDR3: CASSFFQGTGYFYEQYF
DNA: TGTGCCAGCAGCTTCTTCCAGGGGACAGGGTATTTCTACGAGCAGTACTTC

D: -
size: -
V: TRBV6-1
J: TRBJ2-6
CDR3: CASSPGVSGANVLTF
DNA: TGTGCCAGCAGTCCCGGGGTCTCTGGGGCCAACGTCCTGACTTTC

D: -
size: -
V: TRBV6-1
J: TRBJ1-6
CDR3: CASSDRENSPLHF
DNA: TGTGCCAGCAGTGACAGGGAAAATTCACCCCTCCACTTT

D: -
size: once
V: TRBV28
J: TRBJ1-2
CDR3: CASSLLTGSYYGYTF
DNA: TGTGCCAGCAGTTTACTTACAGGGTCGTACTATGGCTACACCTTC

D: -
size: -
V: TRBV5-1
J: TRBJ2-3
CDR3: CASSLEGGTDTQYF
DNA: TGCGCCAGCAGCTTGGAAGGGGGAACAGATACGCAGTATTTT

D: -
size: once
V: TRBV19
J: TRBJ1-5
CDR3: CASSIIFIGIRQPQHF
DNA: TGTGCCAGTAGTATAATTTTTATCGGGATCCGTCAGCCCCAGCATTTT

D: TRBD1
size: -
V: TRBV13
J: TRBJ1-1
CDR3: CASRSGPGGSEAFF
DNA: TGTGCCAGCAGGTCAGGACCAGGGGGGTCTGAAGCTTTCTTT

D: -
size: -
V: TRBV5-1
J: TRBJ2-2
CDR3: CASSLVGWANTGELFF
DNA: TGCGCCAGCAGCTTAGTGGGCTGGGCGAACACCGGGGAGCTGTTTTTT

D: TRBD2
size: -
V: TRBV7-3
J: TRBJ2-1
CDR3: CASSSGGTSGRAGYNEQFF
DNA: TGTGCCAGCAGCTCTGGGGGGACTAGCGGGAGGGCCGGCTACAATGAGCAGTTCTTC

D: TRBD1
size: -
V: TRBV6-1
J: TRBJ2-5
CDR3: CASNRGRIQTQYF
DNA: TGTGCCAGCAACAGGGGAAGGATACAGACCCAGTACTTC

D: -
size: -
V: TRBV7-2
J: TRBJ2-1
CDR3: CASSRGSDEQFF
DNA: TGTGCCAGCAGCCGGGGGTCGGATGAGCAGTTCTTC

D: -
size: -
V: TRBV7-2
J: TRBJ2-5
CDR3: CASSLLGSIKTQYF
DNA: TGTGCCAGCAGCTTATTGGGTAGCATTAAGACCCAGTACTTC

D: -
size: -
V: TRBV6-5
J: TRBJ1-1
CDR3: CASSYDTGNTEAFF
DNA: TGTGCCAGCAGTTACGATACAGGGAACACTGAAGCTTTCTTT

D: -
size: -
V: TRBV9
J: TRBJ2-1
CDR3: CASMRGSSYNEQFF
DNA: TGTGCCAGCATGAGAGGGAGCTCCTACAATGAGCAGTTCTTC

D: -
size: -
V: TRBV5-1
J: TRBJ1-1
CDR3: CASSSLPAGGDTEAFF
DNA: TGCGCCAGCAGCTCACTACCAGCGGGGGGGGACACTGAAGCTTTCTTT

D: -
size: -
V: TRBV5-1
J: TRBJ2-7
CDR3: CASSPSRGDEQYF
DNA: TGCGCCAGCAGCCCATCCAGGGGGGACGAGCAGTACTTC

D: -
size: -
V: TRBV28
J: TRBJ1-2
CDR3: CASSLLAASSGYGYTF
DNA: TGTGCCAGCAGTTTATTGGCAGCTAGCTCGGGCTATGGCTACACCTTC

D: TRBD2
size: once
V: TRBV28
J: TRBJ2-3
CDR3: CASSSRLARASTDTQYF
DNA: TGTGCCAGCAGTTCTCGACTAGCCCGTGCTAGCACAGATACGCAGTATTTT

D: TRBD1
size: -
V: TRBV4-1
J: TRBJ1-4
CDR3: CASSHGRGLLATNEKLFF
DNA: TGCGCCAGCAGCCACGGCAGGGGGCTATTAGCAACTAATGAAAAACTGTTTTTT

D: TRBD1
size: -
V: TRBV18
J: TRBJ2-7
CDR3: CASSPLQQGTSYEQYF
DNA: TGTGCCAGCTCACCACTACAACAGGGGACCTCCTACGAGCAGTACTTC

D: TRBD2
size: -
V: TRBV28
J: TRBJ2-6
CDR3: CASSFGSGGTGSGANVLTF
DNA: TGTGCCAGCAGTTTTGGGAGCGGGGGCACGGGCTCTGGGGCCAACGTCCTGACTTTC

D: -
size: -
V: TRBV28
J: TRBJ2-1
CDR3: CASRLDSSYNEQFF
DNA: TGTGCCAGCAGACTGGACTCTTCCTACAATGAGCAGTTCTTC

D: TRBD1
size: -
V: TRBV7-2
J: TRBJ2-7
CDR3: CASSKGGRVDEQYF
DNA: TGTGCCAGCAGCAAAGGGGGCAGGGTAGACGAGCAGTACTTC

D: -
size: -
V: TRBV4-1
J: TRBJ2-7
CDR3: CASSQAGRYEQYF
DNA: TGCGCCAGCAGCCAGGCGGGGAGGTACGAGCAGTACTTC

D: -
size: -
V: TRBV6-6
J: TRBJ2-3
CDR3: CASSYPTERARDTQYF
DNA: TGTGCCAGCAGTTACCCTACAGAGCGGGCGAGGGATACGCAGTATTTT

D: -
size: -
V: TRBV7-2
J: TRBJ2-2
CDR3: CASSLVGGTGELFF
DNA: TGTGCCAGCAGCTTAGTGGGGGGCACCGGGGAGCTGTTTTTT

D: TRBD1
size: -
V: TRBV2
J: TRBJ2-7
CDR3: CASSGDRGLPYEQYF
DNA: TGTGCCAGCAGTGGGGACAGGGGGCTTCCCTACGAGCAGTACTTC

D: -
size: -
V: TRBV29-1
J: TRBJ2-6
CDR3: CSVKNRAGANVLTF
DNA: TGCAGCGTAAAAAACAGGGCTGGGGCCAACGTCCTGACTTTC

D: -
size: -
V: TRBV2
J: TRBJ2-5
CDR3: CATDSSETQYF
DNA: TGTGCCACGGACTCGTCCGAGACCCAGTACTTC

D: TRBD2
size: -
V: TRBV4-1
J: TRBJ2-3
CDR3: CASRTGSGGAIDTQYF
DNA: TGCGCCAGCAGGACGGGTAGCGGGGGGGCAATAGATACGCAGTATTTT

D: TRBD1
size: -
V: TRBV6-5
J: TRBJ2-1
CDR3: CASSYFGQGAYNEQFF
DNA: TGTGCCAGCAGTTACTTCGGACAGGGGGCTTACAATGAGCAGTTCTTC

D: -
size: -
V: TRBV4-1
J: TRBJ1-1
CDR3: CASSQENYGAEAFF
DNA: TGCGCCAGCAGCCAAGAAAATTACGGAGCTGAAGCTTTCTTT

D: -
size: once
V: TRBV18
J: TRBJ2-2
CDR3: CASSPLRGQTPNTGELFF
DNA: TGTGCCAGCTCACCATTACGTGGACAGACTCCGAACACCGGGGAGCTGTTTTTT

D: -
size: -
V: TRBV5-4
J: TRBJ1-2
CDR3: CASSEAQGTTYGYTF
DNA: TGTGCCAGCAGCGAAGCCCAGGGGACTACCTATGGCTACACCTTC